What follows are 11 T cell receptor beta chains derived from one specimen sequenced in a study of CXCR3-negative and CXCR3-positive naive CD8 T cells (dated by TCRdb to about 2019). Sequenced using a NextSeq 550. The Human TCR Profiling Kit (MiLaboratory) was used to make UMI-labeled 5' RACE TRB cDNA libraries. The reads underwent TCRdb reprocessing, giving one record for each CDR3 protein sequence and no DNA. The sample's own table lists fewer than 95,000 distinct CDR3 sequences. Together, the top ten hold over 1.5% of the sample. Material: naive CXCR3- CD8+ T cells from blood. The cell subset or site tag for this specimen amounts to: CD45RO-CCR7+CD27+CD95- naive CD8+ T cells lacking CXCR3 (TNR3-). Receptors were obtained from a human donor in good health. Some clones in this sample may be carry-over from other donors' samples.

The chain couples TRBV27 to TRBJ1-1; the TCRdb call, TRBD1, lacks DNA for checking. Germline-derived CDR1 and CDR2 are MNHEY and SMNVEV (reference sequence). The CDR3 is 15 residues long. The CDR3 loop is CASSPTQGLETEAFF.

The CDR3 sequence: CASSLQGWQTQYF. V usage is TRBV7-6 and J usage is TRBJ2-5; TCRdb outputs TRBD1, but without DNA this stays unchecked. The CDR3 is made up of 13 amino acids. Per germline, CDR1 SGHVS and CDR2 FNYEAQ.

The chain joins TRBV29-1 to TRBJ2-7; TCRdb calls TRBD2, which cannot be checked without DNA. This CDR3 region has 14 residues. The V gene's germline CDR1 is SQVTM and CDR2 ANQGSEA. CDR3: CSVEDGLARGEQYF.

This rearrangement joins TRBV4-1 to TRBJ2-5. Germline values: CDR1 MGHRA, CDR2 YSYEKL. CDR3 length: 15 amino acids. CDR3: CASSQVLLYQETQYF.

This sequence joins TRBV7-9 and TRBJ2-5. From germline, CDR1 is SEHNR and CDR2 FQNEAQ (reference sequence). The CDR3 is 13 amino acids. The CDR3 protein is CASSLPREETQYF.

The rearrangement uses TRBV4-2 and TRBJ2-7. There are 17 residues in the CDR3. Germline CDR1 reads LGHNA; CDR2 reads YNFKEQ. The CDR3 protein is CASSHPTVVGVAYEQYF.

The chain uses TRBV19 and TRBJ2-1. CDR1 LNHDA and CDR2 SQIVND come from the germline V gene (reference sequence). The length of the CDR3 is 15 residues. The CDR3 sequence is CASSYDRSSYTEQFF.

The chain links TRBV7-9 to TRBJ2-1; TCRdb proposes TRBD1, but this gene call is untestable without DNA. The CDR3 spans 16 residues. Germline V lookup: CDR1 SEHNR, CDR2 FQNEAQ (reference sequence). The CDR3 region is CASSLPDRVGYNEQFF. Complete variable domain (other parts from reference TRBV7-9 and TRBJ2-1): DTGVSQNPRHKITKRGQNVTFRCDPISEHNRLYWYRQTLGQGPEFLTYFQNEAQLEKSRLLSDRFSAERPKGSFSTLEIQRTEQGDSAMYLCASSLPDRVGYNEQFFGPGTRLTVL.

This chain connects TRBV5-1 to TRBJ2-7; no DNA is available, so the TRBD1 call from TCRdb remains unchecked. The CDR3 consists of 14 residues. CDR1 is SGHRS, CDR2 YFSETQ, per germline. This chain's CDR3 is CASSGGQDPYEQYF.

The chain combines TRBV7-2 with TRBJ2-7; TCRdb outputs TRBD1, but without DNA this stays unchecked. Germline loops: CDR1 SGHTA, CDR2 FQGNSA. The CDR3 has 15 amino acids. The CDR3 is CASSLWRGPTYEQYF.

V is TRBV7-9 and J is TRBJ2-2. The germline gives CDR1 SEHNR, CDR2 FQNEAQ (reference sequence). The CDR3 is made up of 13 amino acids. CDR3 sequence reads: CASSLAASGELFF.